This T cell receptor beta chain came from a study of T-cell memory formation after mild COVID-19. Germline CDR1 SGHAT, CDR2 FQNNGV. Between the trimmed V and J ends, which lost 0 bases and 3 bases, there was a span of 15 bases. The CDR3 totals 17 residues. This clonotype has only a few counts. One entry per CDR3 protein, called by TCRdb with MiXCR from the 5' RACE reads. The data show about 240,000 distinct CDR3 sequences, approximately 9% seen once. This chain uses TRBV11-2 with TRBJ2-4; tentative D call: TRBD1 (5 bases). This TCR derives from a man aged 18 to 30 who had mild COVID-19 (a few samples of this study predate the infection). Cell type and time point are not known. Input material: PBMCs or a T cell subset sorted from them (not recorded which). The CDR3 sequence is CASSLEGRATFKNIQYF. Written as DNA, the CDR3 is TGTGCCAGCAGCTTAGAGGGCAGGGCAACGTTCAAAAACATTCAGTACTTC.